Included here is one T cell receptor (beta chain) sequence, with context. V gave up 5 bases and J gave up 1 base, with 9 bases separating them. CDR1 and CDR2 (germline): SQVTM, ANQGSEA. The CDR3 sequence is 13 residues long. This sample is part of a study of technical replicates of blood from several donors. TCRdb keeps only in-frame clones here, not all; method: immunoSEQ multiplex PCR. The sample consists of 80,000 to 90,000 clones, 90% to 95% of them appearing once. The chain links TRBV29-1 to TRBJ2-1, with D hard to call. The sequencing input was T cells isolated from PBMCs. The clonotype was recovered from a human donor in good health. In DNA, the CDR3 is TGCAGCGTTCCTACCTGGTCCTACAATGAGCAGTTCTTC. It specifies CSVPTWSYNEQFF.